This T cell receptor beta chain was observed in a study of cytomegalovirus exposure and HLA in healthy donors. In the case of this clone: The antigen is unknown.

Findings and caveats of the study: TCR beta V segments were, for the most part, productive about 87% or about 30% of the time in an earlier analysis. Testing in vitro showed a few CMV-associated chains specific for CMV antigens. According to a later analysis, most TCR beta chains associated with CMV appeared HLA-restricted.

Donors were ostensibly healthy at sampling, although undocumented immune exposures were probable. V was pared by 7 bases and J by 4 bases, with 7 bases of the junction left unmatched. Germline CDR1 MDHEN, CDR2 SYDVKM. CDR3 length: 14 residues. PCR employed 60 Vbeta and 13 Jbeta primers. The assay was immunoSEQ multiplex PCR, and TCRdb's table has in-frame clones only and misses some. This sample yields about 140,000 clones, of which about 80% are seen a single time; about 1.4% belongs to the top ten. This receptor was obtained from a man aged 30-40 years in good health and CMV-seropositive. The sequenced sample was PBMCs. The chain has TRBV28 and TRBJ2-1, with TRBD2 matching 7 bases. CDR3 sequence reads: CASNEAGRYNEQFF. CDR3 bases: TGTGCCAGCAATGAAGCGGGAAGATACAATGAGCAGTTCTTC.